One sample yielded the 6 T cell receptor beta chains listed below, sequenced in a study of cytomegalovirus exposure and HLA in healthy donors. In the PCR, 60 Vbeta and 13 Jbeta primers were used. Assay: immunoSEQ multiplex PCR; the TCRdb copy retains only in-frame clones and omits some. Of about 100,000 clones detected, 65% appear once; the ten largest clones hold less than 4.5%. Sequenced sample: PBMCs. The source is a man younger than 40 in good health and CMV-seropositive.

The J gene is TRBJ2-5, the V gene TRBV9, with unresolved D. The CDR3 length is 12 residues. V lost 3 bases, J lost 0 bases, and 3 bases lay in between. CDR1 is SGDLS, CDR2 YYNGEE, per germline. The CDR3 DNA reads TGTGCCAGCAGCGCAAACCAAGAGACCCAGTACTTC. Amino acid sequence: CASSANQETQYF.

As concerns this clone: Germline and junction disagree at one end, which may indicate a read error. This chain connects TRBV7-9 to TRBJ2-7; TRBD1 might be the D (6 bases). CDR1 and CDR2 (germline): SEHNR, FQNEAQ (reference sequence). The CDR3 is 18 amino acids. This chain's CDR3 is CSSSFSRGRLMDSYEQYF. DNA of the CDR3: TGTTCCAGCAGCTTCTCCAGGGGCAGATTAATGGACTCCTACGAGCAGTACTTC.

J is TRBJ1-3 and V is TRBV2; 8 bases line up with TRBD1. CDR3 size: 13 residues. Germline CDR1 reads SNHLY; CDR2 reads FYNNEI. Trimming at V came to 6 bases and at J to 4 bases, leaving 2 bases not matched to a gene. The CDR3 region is CASRTGAGNTIYF. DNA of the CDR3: TGTGCCAGCAGGACAGGGGCGGGAAACACCATATATTTT.

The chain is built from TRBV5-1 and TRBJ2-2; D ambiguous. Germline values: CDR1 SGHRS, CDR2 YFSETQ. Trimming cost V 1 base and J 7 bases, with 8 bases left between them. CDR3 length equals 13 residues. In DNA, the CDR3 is TGCGCCAGCAGCTTGTTGGGCATCGGGGAGCTGTTTTTT. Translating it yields CASSLLGIGELFF.

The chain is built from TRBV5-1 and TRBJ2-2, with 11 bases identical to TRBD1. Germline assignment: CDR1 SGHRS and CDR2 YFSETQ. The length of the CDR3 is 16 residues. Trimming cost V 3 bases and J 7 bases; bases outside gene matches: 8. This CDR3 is CASSWTGGDYNGELFF. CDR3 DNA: TGCGCCAGCAGCTGGACAGGGGGCGATTATAACGGGGAGCTGTTTTTT.

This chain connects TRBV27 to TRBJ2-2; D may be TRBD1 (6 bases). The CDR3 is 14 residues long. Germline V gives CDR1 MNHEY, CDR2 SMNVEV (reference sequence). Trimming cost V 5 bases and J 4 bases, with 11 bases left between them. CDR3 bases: TGTGCCAGCAGTCCCCTACAGGGCACCGGGGAGCTGTTTTTT. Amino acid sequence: CASSPLQGTGELFF.